The 6 T cell receptor beta chains presented below share a single source sample, sequenced in a study of technical replicates of blood from several donors. Sequenced by immunoSEQ multiplex PCR; TCRdb stores in-frame clones only, minus some. The sample contains 10,000 to 15,000 clones, 85% to 95% of which appear only once. Input material: PBMCs. The source of these receptors is a human donor in good health.

The gene calls are TRBV18 and TRBJ2-4; TRBD1 aligns across 10 bases. This CDR3 contains 14 residues. The V gene end was trimmed by 4 bases and the J gene end by 5 bases; junction bases not matched to a gene: 2. Germline lookup yields CDR1 KGHSH and CDR2 LQKENI. The CDR3 nucleotides are TGTGCCAGCTCACAGGGACAGGGGCAAAACATTCAGTACTTC. This encodes CASSQGQGQNIQYF.

The V gene is TRBV5-4, the J gene TRBJ1-5; TRBD1 matches 9 bases. The CDR3 consists of 19 residues. Germline V gene sequence: CDR1 SGHNT, CDR2 YYREEE (reference sequence). J gave up 1 base and V 3 bases, and 14 bases lay outside the gene matches. CDR3 in DNA: TGTGCCAGCAGCTGCAGGGCCGGGACAGGGTATCGGAGCAATCAGCCCCAGCATTTT. It encodes CASSCRAGTGYRSNQPQHF.

The V gene is TRBV15, the J gene TRBJ2-3, with 7 bases fitting TRBD2. This CDR3 has 20 residues. The J segment lost 2 bases and the V segment lost 0 bases, leaving 17 bases of the junction unmatched. Germline CDR1 reads LNHNV; CDR2 reads YYDKDF (reference sequence). This CDR3 is CATSREKPTSANHNTDTQYF. For the CDR3, the DNA is TGTGCCACCAGCAGAGAAAAACCAACTAGCGCGAACCATAACACAGATACGCAGTATTTT.

The chain couples TRBV6-4 to TRBJ2-2, with 7 positions matching TRBD1. J gave up 3 bases and V 2 bases, and 0 bases lay outside the gene matches. Germline lookup yields CDR1 MRHNA and CDR2 SNTAGT. The CDR3 is 14 residues long. This CDR3 is CASSDGTDTGELFF. The CDR3 region has the DNA TGTGCCAGCAGTGACGGGACAGACACCGGGGAGCTGTTTTTT.

This clone appeared a single time. The chain is built from TRBV29-1 and TRBJ2-3; D remains unclear. Germline CDR1 SQVTM, CDR2 ANQGSEA. V gave up 3 bases and J gave up 1 base, with 5 bases separating them. The CDR3 spans 12 residues. The CDR3 protein is CSVDSGTDTQYF. CDR3 nucleotides: TGCAGCGTTGACTCCGGCACAGATACGCAGTATTTT.

The chain joins TRBV5-6 to TRBJ2-5, with 9 bases lining up with TRBD2. This CDR3 spans 15 amino acids. The V segment lost 1 base and the J segment 5 bases; nucleotides outside the gene matches: 6. CDR1 SGHDT and CDR2 YYEEEE come from the germline V gene. Here the CDR3 DNA reads TGTGCCAGCAGCTTGCGCCTAGCGGGGCGGGAGACCCAGTACTTC. Translating it yields CASSLRLAGRETQYF.